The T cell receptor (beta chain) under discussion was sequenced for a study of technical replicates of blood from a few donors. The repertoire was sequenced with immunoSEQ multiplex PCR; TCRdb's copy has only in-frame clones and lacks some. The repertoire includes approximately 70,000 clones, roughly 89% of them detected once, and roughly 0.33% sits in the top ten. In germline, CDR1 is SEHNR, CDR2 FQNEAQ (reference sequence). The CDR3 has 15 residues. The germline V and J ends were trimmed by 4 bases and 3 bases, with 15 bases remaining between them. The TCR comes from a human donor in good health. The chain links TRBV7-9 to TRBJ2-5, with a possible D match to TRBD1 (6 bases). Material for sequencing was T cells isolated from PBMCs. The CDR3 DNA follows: TGTGCCAGCAGCTCCCTGGACAGAATTAAAGAGACCCAGTACTTC. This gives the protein CASSSLDRIKETQYF.